This T cell receptor (beta chain) was found in a study of cytomegalovirus exposure and HLA in healthy donors. Findings of the study overall: Later on, analysis showed that most CMV-associated TCR beta chains appeared to be HLA-restricted. Accounts indicate the classifier identified cytomegalovirus status with strong specificity and sensitivity.

As for this clone: No antigen is known for it.

The primer mix had 60 Vbeta and 13 Jbeta primers. Sequencing used immunoSEQ multiplex PCR; TCRdb keeps in-frame clones, though not all of them. The sample consists of roughly 140,000 clones, over 60% of them appearing once. CDR1 is SGHRS and CDR2 is YFSETQ in the germline V gene. The length of the CDR3 is 13 residues. V shed 5 bases and J 7 bases; nucleotides not matched to a gene: 8. Sequencing was carried out using PBMCs. The rearrangement uses TRBV5-1 and TRBJ1-1, with 7 bases that match TRBD1. The clonotype originates from a middle-aged man in good health and CMV-seropositive. CDR3 residues: CASRSGTDNEAFF. CDR3 bases: TGCGCCAGCAGATCCGGGACAGACAATGAAGCTTTCTTT.